The clone carrying this T cell receptor (beta chain) was counted ten times or more. Its target is unknown. In germline, CDR1 is SGHTA, CDR2 FQGNSA. V dropped 5 bases and J dropped 4 bases, with 11 bases sitting between them. The CDR3 is 14 residues long. MiXCR was run by TCRdb on the reads, yielding one entry per CDR3 protein. Among roughly 320,000 distinct CDR3 sequences listed, approximately 9.5% were seen once. The data belong to a study of T cell repertoires in cytomegalovirus infection. Study summary: It can be stated that public TCR beta signatures indicated CMV infection as well as a matching HLA type. General study results and limits: HLA-C-restricted CMV-specific TCR beta clonotypes were dominant in the ex vivo response. Carriers of CMV and the relevant HLA type were discriminated by public TCR beta frequency.

Sequencing was done on a sample of PBMCs. The chain joins TRBV7-2 to TRBJ1-4, with D unresolved. The sequence was obtained from a human donor in good health (CMV status not recorded). Some clones in this sample may be carry-over from other donors' samples. The CDR3 loop is CASSAANNNEKLFF. CDR3 in DNA: TGTGCCAGCAGCGCCGCCAACAATAATGAAAAACTGTTTTTT.